This T cell receptor (beta chain) was documented in a study of blood T cell repertoires in COVID-19. About the study: Material from acute and convalescent COVID-19 was sourced from the United States, Italy and Spain.

In the study's own analysis: Counts of nucleated cells, estimated from reference gene primer amplification, were obtained. Measured with immunoSEQ multiplex PCR; TCRdb has only the in-frame clones, and not every one. The D gene and trimming were derived from the DNA, and the V and J assignments and clone size from that table. The sample has a few hundred thousand clones; about nine tenths are singletons. The V gene end was trimmed by 5 bases and the J gene end by 1 base; junction bases not matched to a gene: 5. This CDR3 has 16 residues. The germline CDR1 and CDR2 sequences are SGHTA and FQGNSA. Participant ages covered about 18 to 89 years across 25 or so US areas.

Sample: PBMCs or T cells enriched from blood (not recorded which). This chain joins TRBV7-2 and TRBJ1-5; 10 nucleotides align to TRBD1. The source is a woman aged 18-30 years who had recovered from COVID-19. The CDR3 nucleotides read TGTGCCAGCAGCCCGTGGGACAGGGGAAGCAATCAGCCCCAGCATTTT. Residues: CASSPWDRGSNQPQHF.